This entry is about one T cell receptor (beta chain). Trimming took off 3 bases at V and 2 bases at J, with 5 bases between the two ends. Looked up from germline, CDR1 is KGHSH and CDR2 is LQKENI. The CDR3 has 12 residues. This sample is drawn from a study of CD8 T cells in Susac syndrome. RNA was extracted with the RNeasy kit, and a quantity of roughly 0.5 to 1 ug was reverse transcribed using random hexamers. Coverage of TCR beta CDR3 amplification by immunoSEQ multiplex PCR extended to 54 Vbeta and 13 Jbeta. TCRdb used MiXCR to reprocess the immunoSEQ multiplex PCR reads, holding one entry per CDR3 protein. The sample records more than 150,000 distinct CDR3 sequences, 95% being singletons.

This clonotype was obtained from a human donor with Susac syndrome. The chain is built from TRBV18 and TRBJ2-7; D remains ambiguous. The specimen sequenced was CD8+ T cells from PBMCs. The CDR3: CASSPSPYEQYF. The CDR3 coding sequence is TGTGCCAGCTCACCTTCGCCCTACGAGCAGTACTTC. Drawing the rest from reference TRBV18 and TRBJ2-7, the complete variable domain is NAGVMQNPRHLVRRRGQEARLRCSPMKGHSHVYWYRQLPEEGLKFMVYLQKENIIDESGMPKERFSAEFPKEGPSILRIQQVVRGDSAAYFCASSPSPYEQYFGPGTRLTVT.